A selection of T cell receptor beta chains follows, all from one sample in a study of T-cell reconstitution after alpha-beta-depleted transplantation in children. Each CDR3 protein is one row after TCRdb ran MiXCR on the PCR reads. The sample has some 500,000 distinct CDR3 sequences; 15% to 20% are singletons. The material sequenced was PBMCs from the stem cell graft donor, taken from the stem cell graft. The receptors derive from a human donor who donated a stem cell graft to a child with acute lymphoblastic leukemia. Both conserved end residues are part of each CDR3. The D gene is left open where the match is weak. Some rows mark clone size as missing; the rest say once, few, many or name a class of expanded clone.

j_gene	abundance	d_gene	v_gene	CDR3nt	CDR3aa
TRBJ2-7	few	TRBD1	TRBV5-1	TGCGCCAGCAGTCCTGGACAGGGCAATTACTACGAGCAGTACTTC	CASSPGQGNYYEQYF
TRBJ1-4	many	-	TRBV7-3	TGTGCCAGCAGCCCGGGGCCTAATGAAAAACTGTTTTTT	CASSPGPNEKLFF
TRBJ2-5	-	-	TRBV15	TGTGCCACCAGCAGGTCCAGGGTAGAAGAGACCCAGTACTTC	CATSRSRVEETQYF
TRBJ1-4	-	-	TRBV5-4	TGTGCCAGCACCCCTGGGGGGGCTAATGAAAAACTGTTTTTT	CASTPGGANEKLFF
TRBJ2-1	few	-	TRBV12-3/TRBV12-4	TGTGCCAGCAGCCGGGGGTTCTACAATGAGCAGTTCTTC	CASSRGFYNEQFF
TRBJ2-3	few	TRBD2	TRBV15	TGTGCCACCAGTCGGGGGGAAACAGATACGCAGTATTTT	CATSRGETDTQYF
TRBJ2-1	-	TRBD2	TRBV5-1	TGCGCCAGCAGCGAACGACTAGCGGGAGGCCTCCTGGCCTACAATGAGCAGTTCTTC	CASSERLAGGLLAYNEQFF
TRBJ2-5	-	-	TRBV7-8	TGTGCCAGCAGCTTAGGAATGGCAGGGAGAGAGACCCAGTACTTC	CASSLGMAGRETQYF
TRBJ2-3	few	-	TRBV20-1	TGCAGTGCTAGAGGGGGAGCCACAGATACGCAGTATTTT	CSARGGATDTQYF
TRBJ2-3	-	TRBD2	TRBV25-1	TGTGCCAGCAGTGACGGACTAGCGGGAGGATTGCAGTATTTT	CASSDGLAGGLQYF
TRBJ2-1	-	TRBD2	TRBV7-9	TGTGCCAGCAGCTTAGACGGACTAGCGGGAGTGGAAAATGAGCAGTTCTTC	CASSLDGLAGVENEQFF
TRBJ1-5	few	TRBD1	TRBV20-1	TGCAGTGCTAGACAACAGGGGCAGAGCAATCAGCCCCAGCATTTT	CSARQQGQSNQPQHF
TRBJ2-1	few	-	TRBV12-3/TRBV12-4	TGTGCCAGCAGCCTCCGGGTAGCGGGTGGGGACAGGGAGCAGTTCTTC	CASSLRVAGGDREQFF
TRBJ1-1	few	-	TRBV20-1	TGCAGTGCTAGAGATTGGGGACAGAACACTGAAGCTTTCTTT	CSARDWGQNTEAFF
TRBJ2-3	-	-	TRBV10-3	TGTGCCATTCGAGGGGAGGCGGACCCCCCGACAACAGATACGCAGTATTTT	CAIRGEADPPTTDTQYF
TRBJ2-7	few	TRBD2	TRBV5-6	TGTGCCAGCAGCTTATTCTCGACTAGCGGGTACTACGAGCAGTACTTC	CASSLFSTSGYYEQYF
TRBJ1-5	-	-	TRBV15	TGTGCCACCAGCAGAGGTAGGGCCATTTGGCCCCAGCATTTT	CATSRGRAIWPQHF
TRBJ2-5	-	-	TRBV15	TGTGCCACCAGCAGAGCGGACGGAGTGGGAGAGACCCAGTACTTC	CATSRADGVGETQYF
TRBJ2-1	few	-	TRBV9	TGTGCCAGCAGCGTAACGAGCTCCTACAATGAGCAGTTCTTC	CASSVTSSYNEQFF
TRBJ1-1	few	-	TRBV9	TGTGCCAGCAGCGTAATTGGGGACAAGAACACTGAAGCTTTCTTT	CASSVIGDKNTEAFF
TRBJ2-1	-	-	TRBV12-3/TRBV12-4	TGTGCCAGCAGCCGGGCCACCCTTAGCGGTGAGCAGTTCTTC	CASSRATLSGEQFF
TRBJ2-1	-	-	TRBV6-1	TGTGCCAGCCAAAGGGACCGCCCCTACAATGAGCAGTTCTTC	CASQRDRPYNEQFF
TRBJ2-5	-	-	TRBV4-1	TGCGCCAGCAGCCAAGTGGCCAGGGCGAGGGTAGAGACCCAGTACTTC	CASSQVARARVETQYF
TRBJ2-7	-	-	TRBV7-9	TGTGCCAGCAAGTACGGCGGGACAGAAGCCTACGAGCAGTACTTC	CASKYGGTEAYEQYF
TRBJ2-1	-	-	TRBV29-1	TGCAGCGTTGAAGTGTTACAGGGCCAGGTGAATGAGCAGTTCTTC	CSVEVLQGQVNEQFF
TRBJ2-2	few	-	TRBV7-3	TGTGCCAGCAGCTTAACCGGGGGCGGCGGGGAGCTGTTTTTT	CASSLTGGGGELFF